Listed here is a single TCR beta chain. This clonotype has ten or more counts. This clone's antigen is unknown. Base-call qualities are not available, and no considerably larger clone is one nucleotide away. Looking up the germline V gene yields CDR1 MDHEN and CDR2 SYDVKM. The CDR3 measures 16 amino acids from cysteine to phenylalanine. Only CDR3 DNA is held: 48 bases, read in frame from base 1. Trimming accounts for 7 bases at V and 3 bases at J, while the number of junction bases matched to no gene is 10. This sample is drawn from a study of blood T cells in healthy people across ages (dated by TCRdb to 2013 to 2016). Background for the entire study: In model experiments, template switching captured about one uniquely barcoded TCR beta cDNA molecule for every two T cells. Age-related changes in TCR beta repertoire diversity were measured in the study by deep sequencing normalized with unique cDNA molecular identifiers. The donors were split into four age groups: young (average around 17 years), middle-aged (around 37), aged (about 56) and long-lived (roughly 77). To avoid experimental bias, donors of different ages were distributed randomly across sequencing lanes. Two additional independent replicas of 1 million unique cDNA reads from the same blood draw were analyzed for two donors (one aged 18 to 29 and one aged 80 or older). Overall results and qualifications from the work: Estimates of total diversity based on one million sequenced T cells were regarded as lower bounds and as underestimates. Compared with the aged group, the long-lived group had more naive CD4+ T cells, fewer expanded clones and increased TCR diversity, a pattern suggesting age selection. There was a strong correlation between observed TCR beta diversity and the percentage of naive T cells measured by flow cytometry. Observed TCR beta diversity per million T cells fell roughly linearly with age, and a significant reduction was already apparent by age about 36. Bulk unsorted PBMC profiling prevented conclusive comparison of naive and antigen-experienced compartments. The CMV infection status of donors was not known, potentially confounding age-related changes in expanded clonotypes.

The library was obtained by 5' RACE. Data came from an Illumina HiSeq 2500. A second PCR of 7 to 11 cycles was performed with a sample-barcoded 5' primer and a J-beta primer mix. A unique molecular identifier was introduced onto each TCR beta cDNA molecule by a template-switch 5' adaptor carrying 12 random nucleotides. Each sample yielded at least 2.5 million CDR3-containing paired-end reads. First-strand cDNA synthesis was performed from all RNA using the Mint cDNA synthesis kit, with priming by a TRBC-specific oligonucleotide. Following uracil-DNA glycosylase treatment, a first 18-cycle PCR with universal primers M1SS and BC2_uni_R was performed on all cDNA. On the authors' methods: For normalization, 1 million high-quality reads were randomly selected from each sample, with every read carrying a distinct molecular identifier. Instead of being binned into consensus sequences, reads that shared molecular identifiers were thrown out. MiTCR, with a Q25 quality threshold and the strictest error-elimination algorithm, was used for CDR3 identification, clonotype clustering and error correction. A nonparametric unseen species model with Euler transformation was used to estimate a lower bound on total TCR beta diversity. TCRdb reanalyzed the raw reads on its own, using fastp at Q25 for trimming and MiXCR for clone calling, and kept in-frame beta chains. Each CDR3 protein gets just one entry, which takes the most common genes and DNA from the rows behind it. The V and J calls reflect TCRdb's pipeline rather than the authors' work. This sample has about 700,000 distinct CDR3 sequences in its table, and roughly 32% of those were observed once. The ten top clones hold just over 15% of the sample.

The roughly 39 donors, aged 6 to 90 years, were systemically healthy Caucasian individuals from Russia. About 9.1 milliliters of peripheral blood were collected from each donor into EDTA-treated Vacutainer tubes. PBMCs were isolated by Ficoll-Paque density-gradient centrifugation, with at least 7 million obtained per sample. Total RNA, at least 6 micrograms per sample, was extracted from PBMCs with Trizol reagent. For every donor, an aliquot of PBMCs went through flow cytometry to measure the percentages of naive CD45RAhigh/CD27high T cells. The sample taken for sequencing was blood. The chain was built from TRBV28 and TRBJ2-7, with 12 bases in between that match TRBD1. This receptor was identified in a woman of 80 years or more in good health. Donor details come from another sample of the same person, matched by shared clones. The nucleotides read TGTGCCAGCATAGAGTCCGGGACAGGGGGCAACTACGAGCAGTACTTC. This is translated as CASIESGTGGNYEQYF.